One and the same sample provided the 30 T cell receptor beta chains below, sequenced in a study of radiation and T cells in renal cell carcinoma. Time point described: blood 2 weeks post-SBRT. Sample treatment: 15 Gy SBRT to primary tumor, nephrectomy 4 weeks later. Libraries were prepared by immunoSEQ multiplex PCR; TCRdb keeps only in-frame clonotypes and omits some of them. The sample has some 120,000 clones, 80% to 90% seen once. Sequencing was performed on blood, taken from a patient whose treatment included radiotherapy and nephrectomy. These receptors originate from a woman aged 55 to 70 with renal cell carcinoma.

The chain joins TRBV7-9 to TRBJ1-2; D is unclear. CDR1 is SEHNR, CDR2 FQNEAQ, per germline (reference sequence). Trimming left V 1 base short and J 6 bases short, with 6 bases between. This CDR3 region has 12 residues. CDR3 protein: CASSLDGNGYTF. The CDR3, as DNA: TGTGCCAGCAGCTTAGATGGGAATGGCTACACCTTC.

CDR3 nucleotides: TGCGCCAGCAGCTCTCCGGACAGGGAAAACACCATATATTTT. This sequence encodes CASSSPDRENTIYF. The V gene is TRBV5-1, the J gene TRBJ1-3; TRBD1 matches at 8 bases. V lost 3 bases to trimming and J lost 6 bases; unmatched junction nucleotides: 5. The CDR3 extends over 14 amino acids. CDR1 is SGHRS, CDR2 YFSETQ, per germline.

The chain carries TRBV4-2 and TRBJ2-3; D is unclear. Per the germline V gene, CDR1 is LGHNA and CDR2 is YNFKEQ. This CDR3 is 12 amino acids long. V lost 6 bases, J lost 4 bases, and 8 bases lay in between. CDR3 loop: CASSSSADTQYF. CDR3 nucleotide sequence: TGTGCCAGCAGTTCCTCCGCAGATACGCAGTATTTT.

This clone came up once. The genes are TRBV5-1 and TRBJ2-1; 7 nucleotides line up with TRBD2. The germline V gene encodes CDR1 SGHRS and CDR2 YFSETQ. The CDR3 consists of 16 residues. The junction had 3 bases not matched to a gene; V was cut back by 0 bases and J by 0 bases. The CDR3 spells CASSLGAGVSYNEQFF. The CDR3 DNA reads as TGCGCCAGCAGCTTGGGGGCGGGAGTCTCCTACAATGAGCAGTTCTTC.

This rearrangement joins TRBV25-1 to TRBJ2-7; no firm D call. The CDR3 contains 12 residues. Germline V gene lookup returns CDR1 MGHDK and CDR2 SYGVNS. V was trimmed by 2 bases and J by 4 bases, leaving 6 bases between them. The DNA of the CDR3 is TGTGCCAGCAGTGAACAGGTATACGAGCAGTACTTC. This encodes CASSEQVYEQYF.

The sample holds one count of this clone. The chain is built from TRBV10-2 and TRBJ1-2; D is ambiguous. Trimming removed 0 bases from V and 4 bases from J, with 9 bases in between. The CDR3 is 14 residues long. Germline assignment: CDR1 WSHSY and CDR2 SAAADI. The CDR3 bases are TGCGCCAGCAGTGAGTCAGTGACCTTCTATGGCTACACCTTC. Translating gives CASSESVTFYGYTF.

This clone was found once. The CDR3 nucleotides read TGTGCCAGCAGTGAAGCGAGCAGGGGATACACTGAAGCTTTCTTT. Translated: CASSEASRGYTEAFF. This chain joins TRBV6-1 and TRBJ1-1; tentatively, D is TRBD1 (6 bases). Looked up from germline, CDR1 is MNHNS and CDR2 is SASEGT. The CDR3 covers 15 residues. Trimming took 0 bases from V and 3 from J, leaving 11 bases between them.

In this sample, this clone turned up once. This chain joins TRBV7-3 and TRBJ2-7, with TRBD1 matching over 11 bases. Per the germline V gene, CDR1 is SGHTA and CDR2 is FQGTGA. The CDR3 consists of 17 residues. With V trimmed by 4 bases and J by 2 bases, 10 bases remained unmatched. CDR3: CASSSPGQGDDPYEQYF. CDR3 DNA sequence: TGTGCCAGCAGCTCTCCGGGACAGGGGGACGACCCCTACGAGCAGTACTTC. Combining the CDR3 with reference TRBV7-3 and TRBJ2-7 gives the whole variable domain GAGVSQTPSNKVTEKGKYVELRCDPISGHTALYWYRQSLGQGPEFLIYFQGTGAADDSGLPNDRFFAVRPEGSVSTLKIQRTERGDSAVYLCASSSPGQGDDPYEQYFGPGTRLTVT.

V is TRBV4-1 and J is TRBJ2-3; D ambiguous. Germline lookup yields CDR1 MGHRA and CDR2 YSYEKL. V was trimmed by 1 base and J by 1 base, leaving 6 bases between them. There are 14 residues in the CDR3. The CDR3 loop reads CASSQVVGTDTQYF. The CDR3 DNA sequence: TGCGCCAGCAGCCAAGTTGTAGGCACAGATACGCAGTATTTT.

V and J are TRBV5-1 and TRBJ2-5; D call uncertain. V lost 3 bases and J 0 bases, leaving 12 bases between the germline ends. The germline gives CDR1 SGHRS, CDR2 YFSETQ. The CDR3 contains 15 residues. The CDR3 DNA is TGCGCCAGCAGCTCTAGGGATGGTTACCAAGAGACCCAGTACTTC. It codes for CASSSRDGYQETQYF.

The chain recombines TRBV5-1 with TRBJ1-1, with 11 nucleotides matching TRBD1. CDR1 and CDR2 from the germline V gene are SGHRS and YFSETQ. There are 19 residues in the CDR3. V was pared by 0 bases and J by 4 bases, with 14 bases of the junction left unmatched. This CDR3 reads CASSLGTGGRFSLSTEAFF. In nucleotides, the CDR3 is TGCGCCAGCAGCTTGGGGACAGGGGGCCGGTTTTCGTTGAGCACTGAAGCTTTCTTT.

This clone was seen more than once but under ten times. This CDR3 reads CASSSHLLNTEAFF. DNA for the CDR3: TGTGCCAGCAGTTCCCACCTACTAAACACTGAAGCTTTCTTT. The V call is TRBV6-5, the J call TRBJ1-1, with unresolved D. V shed 4 bases and J shed 2 bases, with 11 bases lying between them. The CDR3 is made up of 14 amino acids. The germline V gene has CDR1 MNHEY and CDR2 SVGAGI.

The rearrangement joins TRBV9 to TRBJ1-4, with 7 positions matching TRBD1. Trimming took 3 bases from V and 4 from J; bases not matched to a gene: 12. Germline V gene sequence: CDR1 SGDLS, CDR2 YYNGEE. The CDR3 is made up of 17 amino acids. The CDR3 nucleotides read TGTGCCAGCAGCGGGGTACTGGGACAGACGGATAATGAAAAACTGTTTTTT. Protein sequence: CASSGVLGQTDNEKLFF.

The V call is TRBV25-1, the J call TRBJ1-2, with D possibly matching TRBD1 (5 bases). The CDR3 is 14 residues long. Trimming left V 7 bases short and J 3 bases short, with 15 bases between. The germline V gene has CDR1 MGHDK and CDR2 SYGVNS. In nucleotides, the CDR3 is TGTGCCAGCAACTCAGGGTTGGGGGACTATGGCTACACCTTC. It is translated as CASNSGLGDYGYTF.

Only a few counts were recorded for this clone. The chain recombines TRBV6-4 with TRBJ1-1, with a possible D match to TRBD1 (5 bases). The germline V gene encodes CDR1 MRHNA and CDR2 SNTAGT. This CDR3 is 14 amino acids long. V was clipped by 4 bases and J by 0 bases, with 9 bases between them. The CDR3 region has the DNA TGTGCCAGCAGTGCAGGAGGGGTGAACACTGAAGCTTTCTTT. Residues: CASSAGGVNTEAFF.

The chain joins TRBV5-6 to TRBJ2-1; TRBD2 matches 7 bases. The CDR3 spans 13 residues. V was clipped by 0 bases and J by 9 bases; unmatched bases: 3. Germline loops: CDR1 SGHDT, CDR2 YYEEEE. The DNA for the CDR3 is TGTGCCAGCAGCTTGGCCTGGGGGGGTGAGCAGTTCTTC. Protein: CASSLAWGGEQFF. The full variable domain, in which reference TRBV5-6 and TRBJ2-1 provide the parts outside the CDR3, is DAGVTQSPTHLIKTRGQQVTLRCSPKSGHDTVSWYQQALGQGPQFIFQYYEEEERQRGNFPDRFSGHQFPNYSSELNVNALLLGDSALYLCASSLAWGGEQFFGPGTRLTVL.

CDR3: CASSAGVRDSSGNTIYF. The CDR3 DNA is TGTGCCAGTAGTGCCGGTGTACGGGACAGCTCTGGAAACACCATATATTTT. The chain combines TRBV19 with TRBJ1-3; TRBD1 aligns across 7 bases. The V and J ends lost 5 bases and 0 bases, in that order; junction bases with no gene match: 10. The CDR3 totals 17 residues. The germline V gene encodes CDR1 LNHDA and CDR2 SQIVND (reference sequence).

The chain has TRBV27 and TRBJ2-1; the D call may be TRBD1 or TRBD2 (6 bases each). The length of the CDR3 is 18 residues. Deletions cut 2 bases from V and 1 base from J, with 18 bases between. Germline values: CDR1 MNHEY, CDR2 SMNVEV (reference sequence). The CDR3 nucleotides are TGTGCCAGCAGTTTACCCGTAGGGGGGAGAGGGTCCTACAATGAGCAGTTCTTC. It codes for CASSLPVGGRGSYNEQFF.

On this clone itself: The junction departs from germline at one end; a sequencing error may be responsible. The chain recombines TRBV18 with TRBJ1-2; D is perhaps TRBD1 (6 bases). There are 15 residues in the CDR3. Looked up from germline, CDR1 is KGHSH and CDR2 is LQKENI. The CDR3, as DNA: TGCGCCAGCTCACGCTCGAAGGACAGTTCCTATGGCTACACCTTC. This translates into CASSRSKDSSYGYTF.

The V and J genes are TRBV10-3 and TRBJ1-1; D is possibly TRBD1 (6 bases). The CDR3 loop spans 14 amino acids. V was shortened by 2 bases and J by 4 bases, with 11 bases between the two germline ends. Germline V gives CDR1 ENHRY, CDR2 SYGVKD. Written as DNA, the CDR3 is TGTGCCATCAGTGAGGTAGGGGGGCGCACTGAAGCTTTCTTT. As protein: CAISEVGGRTEAFF.

The chain has TRBV5-4 and TRBJ2-5; either TRBD1 or TRBD2 may fit D (5 bases each). The CDR3 covers 16 residues. Trimming shortened V by 4 bases and J by 1 base, and 17 bases separated the two germline ends. Germline CDR1 reads SGHNT; CDR2 reads YYREEE (reference sequence). CDR3: CASSLRDLAPQETQYF. The CDR3 DNA follows: TGTGCCAGCAGCCTTAGGGACCTTGCCCCCCAAGAGACCCAGTACTTC.

DNA of the CDR3: TGTGCCAGCAGTTTAGCAGGGAGCAATCAGCCCCAGCATTTT. It encodes CASSLAGSNQPQHF. The rearrangement joins TRBV27 to TRBJ1-5, with a possible D match to TRBD1 (5 bases). The CDR3 covers 14 residues. The V end was cut by 2 bases, the J end by 1 base, with 6 bases between. CDR1 is MNHEY, CDR2 SMNVEV, per germline (reference sequence).

This chain joins TRBV27 and TRBJ1-2, with 8 bases lining up with TRBD1. V lost 6 bases and J lost 6; bases outside the gene matches: 6. There are 13 residues in the CDR3. Germline CDR1 MNHEY, CDR2 SMNVEV (reference sequence). The CDR3 sequence: CASRKTGVNGYTF. CDR3 DNA: TGTGCCAGCAGGAAGACAGGGGTAAATGGCTACACCTTC.

V gene TRBV18 combines with J gene TRBJ2-5, with 8 bases identical to TRBD1. The germline V gene encodes CDR1 KGHSH and CDR2 LQKENI. J lost 1 base, V lost 2 bases, and 0 bases had no gene match. The CDR3 is made up of 14 amino acids. CDR3 sequence (DNA): TGTGCCAGCTCACCAACAGGGGGCCAAGAGACCCAGTACTTC. Translation: CASSPTGGQETQYF. Looking up the rest from reference TRBV18 and TRBJ2-5 gives the full variable domain: NAGVMQNPRHLVRRRGQEARLRCSPMKGHSHVYWYRQLPEEGLKFMVYLQKENIIDESGMPKERFSAEFPKEGPSILRIQQVVRGDSAAYFCASSPTGGQETQYFGPGTRLLVL.

This chain uses TRBV7-9 with TRBJ2-7; D not certain. V was pared by 11 bases and J by 4 bases, with 15 bases between. Germline values: CDR1 SEHNR, CDR2 FQNEAQ (reference sequence). The CDR3 runs to 12 residues. In DNA, the CDR3 is TGTGCCGGCGGCTTAGGCCCGTACGAGCAGTACTTC. It translates to CAGGLGPYEQYF. Full variable domain (remainder filled in from reference TRBV7-9 and TRBJ2-7): DTGVSQNPRHKITKRGQNVTFRCDPISEHNRLYWYRQTLGQGPEFLTYFQNEAQLEKSRLLSDRFSAERPKGSFSTLEIQRTEQGDSAMYLCAGGLGPYEQYFGPGTRLTVT.

This rearrangement joins TRBV7-3 to TRBJ2-1, with 12 bases aligning to TRBD2. Germline V gene sequence: CDR1 SGHTA, CDR2 FQGTGA. J gave up 9 bases and V 5 bases, and 5 bases lay outside the gene matches. The CDR3 length is 14 residues. This chain's CDR3 is CASSRTSGAGEQFF. The CDR3 region has the DNA TGTGCCAGCAGCCGGACTAGCGGGGCAGGTGAGCAGTTCTTC.

The chain joins TRBV27 to TRBJ2-1; a weak D match, TRBD1 (5 bases). CDR1 is MNHEY, CDR2 SMNVEV, per germline (reference sequence). The CDR3 covers 15 residues. V dropped 8 bases and J dropped 1 base, with 15 bases sitting between them. In nucleotides, the CDR3 is TGTGCCAGCGCTGCCGGCCAGGGTTCCTACAATGAGCAGTTCTTC. It specifies CASAAGQGSYNEQFF.

The chain combines TRBV18 with TRBJ1-1; unclear D gene. The CDR3 has 12 amino acids. Looked up from germline, CDR1 is KGHSH and CDR2 is LQKENI. V shed 2 bases and J shed 4 bases, with 5 bases lying between them. CDR3 sequence: CASSPGITEAFF. DNA for the CDR3: TGTGCCAGCTCACCAGGGATCACTGAAGCTTTCTTT.

This chain uses TRBV28 with TRBJ1-1; D is unresolved. This CDR3 has 11 amino acids. Trimming took off 3 bases at V and 3 bases at J, with 2 bases between the two ends. Germline V gene data show CDR1 as MDHEN and CDR2 as SYDVKM. The CDR3 reads CASSFYTEAFF. The CDR3 region has the DNA TGTGCCAGCAGTTTTTACACTGAAGCTTTCTTT.

This rearrangement joins TRBV6-1 to TRBJ2-3; TRBD2 aligns across 9 bases. V shed 3 bases and J 4 bases; nucleotides not matched to a gene: 5. Looked up from germline, CDR1 is MNHNS and CDR2 is SASEGT. CDR3 length: 15 amino acids. Here the CDR3 reads CASSDFSGGSDTQYF. CDR3 DNA: TGTGCCAGCAGTGATTTTAGCGGGGGATCAGATACGCAGTATTTT.